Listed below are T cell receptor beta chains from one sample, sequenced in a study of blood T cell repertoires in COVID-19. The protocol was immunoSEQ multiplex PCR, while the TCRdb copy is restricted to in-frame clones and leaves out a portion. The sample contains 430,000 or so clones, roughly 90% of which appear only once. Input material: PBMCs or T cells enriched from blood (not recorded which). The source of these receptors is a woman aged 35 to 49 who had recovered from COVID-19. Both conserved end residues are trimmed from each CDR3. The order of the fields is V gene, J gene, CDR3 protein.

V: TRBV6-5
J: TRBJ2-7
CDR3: ASSYSAGYEQY

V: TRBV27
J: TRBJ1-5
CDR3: ASRQGSWSNQPQH

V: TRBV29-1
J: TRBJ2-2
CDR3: SARTGGTGELF

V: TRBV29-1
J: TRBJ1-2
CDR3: SVMTGVQGYT

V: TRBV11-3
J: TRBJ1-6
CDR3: ASSSKGITNSPLH

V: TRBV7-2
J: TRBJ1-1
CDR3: ASSFSSTDLNTEAF

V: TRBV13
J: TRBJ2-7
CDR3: ASSLQGSNEQY

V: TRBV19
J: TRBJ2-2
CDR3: ASSIGRGTNTGELF

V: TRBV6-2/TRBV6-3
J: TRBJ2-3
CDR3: ASSYWGAKSSTDTQY

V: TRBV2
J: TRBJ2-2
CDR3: ASTGLAANTGELF

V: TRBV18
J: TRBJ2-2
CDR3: ASRTGKNTGELF

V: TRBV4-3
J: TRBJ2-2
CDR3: ASSRRLAGVNTGELF

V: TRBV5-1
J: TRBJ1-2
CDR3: ASSLMGQGPWFGYT

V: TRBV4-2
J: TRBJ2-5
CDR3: ASSHGQGRQETQY

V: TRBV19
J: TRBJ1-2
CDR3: ASIGRAPGYT

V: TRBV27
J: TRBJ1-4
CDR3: ASSPKGGSATNEKLF

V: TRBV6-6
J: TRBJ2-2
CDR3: FCGRGFTGELF

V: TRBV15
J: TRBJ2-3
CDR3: ATRVGLAGSTDTQY

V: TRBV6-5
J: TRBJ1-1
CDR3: ASSRTANTEAF

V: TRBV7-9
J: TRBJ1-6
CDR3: ASSLAPSRSSYNSPLH

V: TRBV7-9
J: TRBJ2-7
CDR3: ASSFGGEQY

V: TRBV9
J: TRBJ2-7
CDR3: ASSVQAGVHEQY

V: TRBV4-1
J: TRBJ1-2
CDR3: ASSQVLGAGGNYGYT

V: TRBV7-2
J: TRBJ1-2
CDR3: ASSLAWGRGMPNYGYT

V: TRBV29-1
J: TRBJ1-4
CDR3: SVEAGEAMGKLF

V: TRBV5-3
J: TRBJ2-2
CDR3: AREKGILTGELF

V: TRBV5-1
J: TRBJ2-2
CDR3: ASSVSVNTGELF

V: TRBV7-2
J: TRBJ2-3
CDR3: ASSSRLAGPTDTQY

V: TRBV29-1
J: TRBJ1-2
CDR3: SVGQGNYGYT

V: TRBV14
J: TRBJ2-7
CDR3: ASSQSSGISYEQY

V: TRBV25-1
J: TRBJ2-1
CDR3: ASNRLAGAGNEQF

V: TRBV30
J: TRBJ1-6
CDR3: AWTGQGNSPLH

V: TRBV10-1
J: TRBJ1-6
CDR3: ASSECNRVSSYNSPLH

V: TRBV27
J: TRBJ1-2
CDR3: ASSSYRDEYGYT

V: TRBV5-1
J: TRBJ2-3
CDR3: ASFDYDGTDTQY

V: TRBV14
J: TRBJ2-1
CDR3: ASSQDPQGEQF

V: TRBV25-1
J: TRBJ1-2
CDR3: ASSDTGGGYT

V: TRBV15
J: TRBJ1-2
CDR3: ATSRVMGQATGGYT

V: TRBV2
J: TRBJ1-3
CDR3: ASSDGGRLTGNTIY

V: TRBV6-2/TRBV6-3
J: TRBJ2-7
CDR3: ASSSPAYEQY

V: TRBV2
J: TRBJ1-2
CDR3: ASSQDRINYGYT

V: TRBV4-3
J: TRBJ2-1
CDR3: ASSQGSASGPNEQF

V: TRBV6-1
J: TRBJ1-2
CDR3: ASSGLGTVTLYGYT

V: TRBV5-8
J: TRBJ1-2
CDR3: ASSLYQTVYYGYT

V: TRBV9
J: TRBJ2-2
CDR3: ASKTAPPSIPGELF

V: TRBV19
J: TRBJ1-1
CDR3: ASSALQGTGNTEAF

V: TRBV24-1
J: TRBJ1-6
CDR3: ATSVPPGSPLH

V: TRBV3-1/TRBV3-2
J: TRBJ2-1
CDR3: ASSQDPQRTYNEQF

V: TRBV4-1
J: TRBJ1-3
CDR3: ASSQDDSFSGNTIY